A single sample is the source of the 15 T cell receptor beta chains below, sequenced in a study of T cells in tumors after PD-1 blockade. Libraries were prepared by immunoSEQ multiplex PCR; TCRdb keeps only in-frame clonotypes and omits some of them. The sample holds 45,000 to 60,000 clones, more than 60% seen once. Sample: PBMCs, taken before anti-PD-1 therapy. Source of these receptors: a human donor with advanced basal cell or squamous cell carcinoma (not recorded which).

This chain uses TRBV5-8 with TRBJ2-7; D is perhaps TRBD1 or TRBD2 (6 bases each). Germline lookup yields CDR1 SGHTS and CDR2 YDEGEE. V was trimmed by 6 bases and J by 3 bases, leaving 13 bases between them. The CDR3 length is 13 residues. The CDR3: CASTRRGVYEQYF. The DNA of the CDR3 is TGTGCCAGCACCAGAAGGGGGGTCTACGAGCAGTACTTC. Based on the CDR3 plus reference TRBV5-8 and TRBJ2-7, the full variable domain is EAGVTQSPTHLIKTRGQQATLRCSPISGHTSVYWYQQALGLGLQFLLWYDEGEERNRGNFPPRFSGRQFPNYSSELNVNALELEDSALYLCASTRRGVYEQYFGPGTRLTVT.

V and J are TRBV4-2 and TRBJ2-1; 11 nucleotides agree with TRBD2. The CDR3 runs 15 residues. After removal of 4 bases from V and 7 bases from J, the junction contained 6 bases not matched to a gene. CDR1 is LGHNA and CDR2 is YNFKEQ in the germline V gene. CDR3 bases: TGTGCCAGCAGCCCCCCTAGCGGGAGGCCAAATGAGCAGTTCTTC. It is translated as CASSPPSGRPNEQFF.

This sequence joins TRBV5-4 and TRBJ1-1; D is ambiguous. The ends were cut back, 0 bases at V and 1 base at J, with 10 bases in the middle. CDR3 length: 15 amino acids. CDR1 SGHNT and CDR2 YYREEE come from the germline V gene (reference sequence). CDR3 region: CASSLAGRPNTEAFF. The CDR3 DNA reads TGTGCCAGCAGCTTGGCCGGCAGGCCGAACACTGAAGCTTTCTTT. The full variable domain, with the rest looked up from reference TRBV5-4 and TRBJ1-1, is ETGVTQSPTHLIKTRGQQVTLRCSSQSGHNTVSWYQQALGQGPQFIFQYYREEENGRGNFPPRFSGLQFPNYSSELNVNALELDDSALYLCASSLAGRPNTEAFFGQGTRLTVV.

The chain uses TRBV2 and TRBJ2-7, with unresolved D. The germline V and J ends were trimmed by 3 bases and 0 bases, with 9 bases remaining between them. The germline V gene has CDR1 SNHLY and CDR2 FYNNEI. The CDR3 spans 14 residues. CDR3 sequence reads: CASSDRWGSYEQYF. The CDR3 DNA sequence: TGTGCCAGCAGTGATCGTTGGGGCTCCTACGAGCAGTACTTC.

The chain links TRBV18 to TRBJ2-6; 8 bases match TRBD1. Germline V gene data show CDR1 as KGHSH and CDR2 as LQKENI. Losses at the gene ends were 1 base for V and 0 bases for J; bases not matched to a gene: 14. CDR3 length equals 21 residues. The CDR3 nucleotides read TGTGCCAGCTCACCACTATCAGTCCGGACAGGGCACCTCTCTGGGGCCAACGTCCTGACTTTC. This translates into CASSPLSVRTGHLSGANVLTF.

This chain joins TRBV6-4 and TRBJ2-1; 13 bases map to TRBD2. The CDR3 contains 15 residues. Germline CDR1 is MRHNA and CDR2 is SNTAGT. Trimming removed 4 bases from V and 10 bases from J; junction bases left unmatched: 7. CDR3: CASSGTSGGTREQFF. DNA of the CDR3: TGTGCCAGCAGTGGGACTAGCGGGGGAACGAGGGAGCAGTTCTTC.

The chain combines TRBV28 with TRBJ2-1; 9 nucleotides agree with TRBD2. Germline values: CDR1 MDHEN, CDR2 SYDVKM. The trim removed 5 bases at V and 5 bases at J, leaving 7 bases unmatched. This CDR3 is 15 amino acids long. The CDR3 coding sequence is TGTGCCAGCAGTCCTCCGGGACTAGCAGACAATGAGCAGTTCTTC. Its protein product is CASSPPGLADNEQFF.

The chain employs TRBV28 and TRBJ1-2; D remains unclear. The V gene lost 7 bases and the J gene lost 5 bases, with 17 bases spanning the gap. This CDR3 is built from 14 residues. Per the germline V gene, CDR1 is MDHEN and CDR2 is SYDVKM. In nucleotides, the CDR3 is TGTGCCAGCATGGGCGAAAGGAACCTATATGGCTACACCTTC. Translation gives CASMGERNLYGYTF.

V and J are TRBV9 and TRBJ2-7; possible D gene TRBD2, 6 bases. The germline V gene has CDR1 SGDLS and CDR2 YYNGEE. Trimming took 0 bases from V and 3 from J, leaving 13 bases between them. This CDR3 region has 15 residues. CDR3 nucleotide sequence: TGTGCCAGCAGCGTAGGAACGGGAGAGGGCTACGAGCAGTACTTC. Translation: CASSVGTGEGYEQYF.

The V call is TRBV28, the J call TRBJ2-5; possible D gene TRBD2, 5 bases. V was shortened by 6 bases and J by 5 bases, with 13 bases between the two germline ends. CDR3 length equals 13 residues. The germline CDR1 and CDR2 sequences are MDHEN and SYDVKM. CDR3 residues: CASSPGSRETQYF. The DNA for the CDR3 is TGTGCCAGCAGCCCTGGGAGCCGGGAGACCCAGTACTTC.

The genes are TRBV6-6 and TRBJ2-3, with D hard to call. The CDR3 loop spans 16 amino acids. Germline V gives CDR1 MNHNY, CDR2 SVGAGI (reference sequence). V was cut by 3 bases and J by 0 bases, with 13 bases left in between. CDR3 in amino acids: CASSYPDGRSTDTQYF. The CDR3 DNA follows: TGTGCCAGCAGTTATCCCGACGGAAGAAGCACAGATACGCAGTATTTT.

V is TRBV19 and J is TRBJ2-7; D might be TRBD1 (6 bases). Per germline, CDR1 LNHDA and CDR2 SQIVND (reference sequence). Trimming left V 6 bases short and J 1 base short, with 16 bases between. This CDR3 comprises 15 residues. The CDR3 sequence is CASSPGQGLSYEQYF. The CDR3 coding sequence is TGTGCCAGTAGCCCGGGGCAGGGGTTATCCTACGAGCAGTACTTC.

The chain has TRBV27 and TRBJ1-1, with D uncertain. The CDR3 is made up of 18 amino acids. CDR1 and CDR2 from the germline V gene are MNHEY and SMNVEV (reference sequence). Between the trimmed V and J ends, which lost 3 bases and 2 bases, there was a span of 22 bases. The CDR3 is CASSFRKINLALNTEAFF. DNA of the CDR3: TGTGCCAGCAGTTTTCGTAAAATAAATTTGGCCCTTAACACTGAAGCTTTCTTT.

V usage is TRBV19 and J usage is TRBJ1-4; D possibly corresponds to TRBD1 (5 bases). Germline values: CDR1 LNHDA, CDR2 SQIVND (reference sequence). Deletions cut 6 bases from V and 3 bases from J, with 14 bases between. The CDR3 is 15 amino acids. The CDR3 loop reads CASRSIGEPNEKLFF. The CDR3 DNA reads as TGTGCCAGTAGGAGCATAGGGGAACCTAATGAAAAACTGTTTTTT.

CDR3 loop: CSVEKLGTGELFF. The CDR3 region has the DNA TGCAGCGTTGAAAAACTAGGGACCGGGGAGCTGTTTTTT. V is TRBV29-1 and J is TRBJ2-2; TRBD2 is a possible D gene (5 bases). Between the trimmed V and J ends, which lost 2 bases and 5 bases, there was a span of 9 bases. Germline CDR1 SQVTM, CDR2 ANQGSEA. The CDR3 has 13 residues.